The clone carrying this T cell receptor beta chain has a handful of counts. Its antigen is not known. V lost 5 bases and J lost 0; bases outside the gene matches: 7. There are 17 residues in the CDR3. CDR1 and CDR2 from the germline V gene are SGHAT and FQNNGV. These data originate in a study of post-analysis software for immune sequencing data. Regarding the study as a whole: By F measure, strong co-clustering occurred among samples prepared in the same batch. TRBV5-6, TRBV5-1 and TRBV20-1 belonged to a set of roughly 5 TRBV segments that were more frequent in patients than controls.

The authors incorporated unique molecular identifiers into the TCR beta cDNA libraries. Via MiXCR, TCRdb re-called the PCR reads, giving one row per CDR3 protein. The table lists around 770,000 distinct CDR3 sequences, around 45% of them singletons. What was sequenced was blood. The clonotype originates from a girl aged 10-17 years with multiple sclerosis. The chain joins TRBV11-2 to TRBJ2-6, with 7 bases identical to TRBD1. The CDR3 is CASSPSRGSSGANVLTF. DNA of the CDR3: TGTGCCAGCAGCCCGTCCAGGGGGAGCTCTGGGGCCAACGTCCTGACTTTC.